This T cell receptor (beta chain) was obtained from a study of technical replicates of blood from a few donors. Germline lookup yields CDR1 SGHVS and CDR2 FNYEAQ. This CDR3 comprises 17 residues. The junction had 15 bases not matched to a gene; V was cut back by 4 bases and J by 6 bases. Generated by immunoSEQ multiplex PCR, the TCRdb table keeps only in-frame clones and is missing some. The table lists 70,000 or so clones, approximately 90% of them singletons. The clonotype comes from a human donor in good health. The sequencing input was T cells isolated from PBMCs. The chain recombines TRBV7-6 with TRBJ2-7; 10 positions agree with TRBD1. Here the CDR3 reads CASSSTQTGTGVGEQYF. The CDR3 DNA reads as TGTGCCAGCAGCTCGACTCAAACCGGGACAGGGGTAGGCGAGCAGTACTTC.